The source of this T cell receptor (beta chain) is a study of blood T cell repertoires in COVID-19. This clone has just one count. Generated by immunoSEQ multiplex PCR, the TCRdb table keeps only in-frame clones and is missing some. The sample carries about 490,000 clones, approximately 83% recorded once. The source of this sequence is a human donor in a cohort sampled during active COVID-19. Sequenced material: peripheral blood.

CDR3 DNA: TGTGCCAGTAGCCCACGGGGACAATACAATGAGCAGTTCTTC. Translating it yields CASSPRGQYNEQFF. V and J are TRBV19 and TRBJ2-1; TRBD1 is a possible D gene (6 bases). CDR3 size: 14 residues. Trimming pared 6 bases from V and 4 bases from J, leaving 13 bases between. The germline CDR1 and CDR2 sequences are LNHDA and SQIVND (reference sequence). Using reference TRBV19 and TRBJ2-1 for the parts outside the CDR3, the full variable domain is DGGITQSPKYLFRKEGQNVTLSCEQNLNHDAMYWYRQDPGQGLRLIYYSQIVNDFQKGDIAEGYSVSREKKESFPLTVTSAQKNPTAFYLCASSPRGQYNEQFFGPGTRLTVL.